The present TCR beta chain was sequenced within a study of regulatory T cells in long-lasting Graves disease. Looked up from germline, CDR1 is ENHRY and CDR2 is SYGVKD. V lost 6 bases and J lost 2; bases outside the gene matches: 7. CDR3 length: 15 amino acids. Study-wide results and caveats: Persistent patients shared more public clonotypes (approximately 2,700) than newly diagnosed patients (about 1,000).

This clonotype showed up many times. What it recognizes is unknown. The sample's time point: newly diagnosed GD, antithyroid drugs for less than 3 months. Making the TCR library involved RNA that had been extracted from PBMCs. Relying on iRepertoire HTBI primers and Arm-PCR of CDR3 regions, the team built TCR beta libraries. MiXCR, applied by TCRdb to the multiplex PCR reads, yields one record per CDR3 protein. The sample yields 420,000 or so distinct CDR3 sequences, 16% seen once. These data also formed part of another study, on T cells in Graves' hyperthyroidism and ophthalmopathy. That report notes: Disease duration under 2 months; hyperthyroidism patients were aged 18 to 65. Exclusion of a patient resulted from uncontrolled infection, other autoimmune disease, pregnancy or lactation. The diagnostic basis comprised clinical symptoms, serum thyroxine and TRAb, thyroid ultrasound and orbital computed tomography.

The chain couples TRBV10-3 to TRBJ2-5; 9 nucleotides match TRBD2. The specimen comprised peripheral blood mononuclear cells (PBMCs), sampled at new diagnosis, from a patient treated with antithyroid drugs. The source of this sequence is a young woman with Graves disease. The CDR3, as DNA: TGTGCCATCAGCCGAGGGACTAGCCCACAAGAGACCCAGTACTTC. Amino acids: CAISRGTSPQETQYF.